The clone carrying this TCR beta chain occurred a few times. The antigen is unknown. This sample stems from a study of blood T cells in healthy people across ages. Study-wide findings and caveats: Unsorted PBMCs prevented conclusive naive versus antigen-experienced comparison. Per million T cells, the diversity of TCR beta decreased roughly linearly as age advanced. Unknown CMV status may confound age-related changes in expanded clones. Correlation between TCR beta diversity and naive T cell percentage was strong.

A second roughly 7 to 11 cycle PCR used barcoded and J-beta primers. TCRdb itself ran the 5' RACE reads through MiXCR, one entry per CDR3 protein. The sample lists about a million distinct CDR3 sequences; 35% to 40% were seen once. This receptor was taken from a man between 18 and 29 years old in good health. Sequences were obtained from blood.

CDR3 in amino acids: CASSAGPRSSYNSPLHF. DNA for the CDR3: TGTGCCAGCAGCGCGGGGCCAAGGAGCTCCTATAATTCACCCCTCCACTTT. The chain employs TRBV9 and TRBJ1-6, with D possibly being TRBD1 (5 bases). The CDR3 length is 17 residues. The V end lost 3 bases, the J end lost 0 bases, and 13 bases lay between the germline ends. Germline assignment: CDR1 SGDLS and CDR2 YYNGEE.